This T cell receptor beta chain derives from a study of blood T cell repertoires in COVID-19 (dated by TCRdb to 2018 to 2020). Notes on the research overall: The collaborator samples originated in the United States, Italy and Spain and spanned the acute and convalescent phases of COVID-19. The prospective study material was composed of cDNA or gDNA derived from T cells, B-cell-depleted T cells, or PBMCs. Subjects who had been exposed to COVID-19, were actively infected with it, or had recovered from it provided the deeply sampled blood TCRbeta repertoires that made up the dataset. A freely available public database, intended as a resource for researchers studying the immune response to SARS-CoV-2, is where the repertoires were released. Samples came from the ongoing ImmuneRACE study (first 160 participants) plus 1,254 subjects from 6 global collaborators. A de-identified subject ID, COVID-19 status, age in years and sex were almost always included in the sample metadata. HLA class I and class II types, where available, came from metadata supplied by the sample provider rather than from assay-based typing.

TCRbeta CDR3 regions were amplified from genomic DNA by means of the immunoSEQ Assay, a bias-controlled multiplex PCR. On the authors' methods: The number of nucleated cells in each sample was estimated by amplification of reference gene primers within the assay. To quantify the absolute abundance of each unique TCRbeta CDR3 rearrangement, sequence reads were collapsed and filtered. For each sample, productive Simpson clonality was calculated as the square root of Simpson's diversity index over productive rearrangements. TCRdb mirrors the immuneACCESS table, restricted to in-frame sequences. Some clones are absent from its copies; in checked studies, under half trace to an unresolved V gene, and the reason for the others is unknown. The V and J calls and clone size were taken over from that table, and D and trimming were inferred from the DNA. The sample includes under 200,000 clones, with 75% to 85% observed a single time. 8% to 8.5% of the sample lies in the top ten.

One collaborating source in Seattle enrolled patients while the patients were actively infected and followed the patients over time throughout the course of disease. Each collaborating institution followed its own protocols to collect whole blood in K2EDTA tubes. For TCRbeta analysis, collaborator samples were shipped as frozen whole blood, as isolated PBMCs, or as DNA extracted from either sample type. In its sample, this clone was seen once. The clone's antigen remains unknown. One base away there is no much larger clone; base qualities are not given. Broader findings and caveats from the paper: The amount of clinical and demographic metadata varied by source and participant and was provided uncurated.

The CDR3, cysteine through phenylalanine, is 15 amino acids long. Just the 45-base CDR3 DNA is kept, in frame starting at base 1. Ends trimmed: V by 3 bases, J by 2 bases; bases unmatched to a gene: 2. For CDR1 and CDR2, the germline V gene lists SGHRS and YFSETQ. In this chain, TRBV5-1 is recombined with TRBJ2-6; 7 nucleotides in the junction match TRBD1. Input material: peripheral blood. The source is a woman aged 55-69 years with COVID-19, enrolled during active disease. The sequenced DNA is TGCGCCAGCAGCTGGGACAGTGCTGGGGCCAACGTCCTGACTTTC. Its protein reads: CASSWDSAGANVLTF.